The 32 T cell receptor beta chains listed next were all sequenced from one sample in a study of T cell clonality in common variable immunodeficiency. Here immunoSEQ multiplex PCR was the method, and the copy in TCRdb shows in-frame clones only, minus some. This set yields fewer than 70,000 clones and no singletons; the top ten hold 1.6%. Sample: peripheral blood mononuclear cells. These TCRs come from a person aged 18 to 75 in good health.

This clone was found many times. The read ends 3 residues before the CDR3 terminus; that terminus is restored from the germline J gene. The chain is built from TRBV7-2 and TRBJ2-3; no clear D. Germline CDR1 and CDR2: SGHTA and FQGNSA. The CDR3 extends over 14 amino acids. Trimming removed 5 bases from V and 0 bases from J, with 9 bases in between. CDR3 bases read: TGTGCCAGCAGCCCAGGCTCGAGCACAGATACG. Encoded protein: CASSPGSSTDT. The entire CDR3 protein reads CASSPGSSTDTQYF.

In its sample, this clone was seen many times. The observed sequence ends 3 residues before the CDR3 terminus, with the missing tail filled in from the germline J gene. V is TRBV4-1 and J is TRBJ2-1; 7 bases map to TRBD2. Trimming at V came to 1 base and at J to 6 bases, leaving 12 bases not matched to a gene. The germline V gene encodes CDR1 MGHRA and CDR2 YSYEKL. This CDR3 comprises 17 residues. The CDR3 region is CASSQGGGVSGSNEQFF. Partial CDR3 DNA: TGCGCCAGCAGCCAAGGTGGGGGGGTTAGCGGGTCCAATGAG.

This clone was counted ten times or more. Coverage ceases 3 residues before the CDR3 finishes, and the germline J gene fills in the end. This chain uses TRBV7-3 with TRBJ2-1; 7 nucleotides line up with TRBD2. Germline V gene sequence: CDR1 SGHTA, CDR2 FQGTGA. The junction had 10 bases not matched to a gene; V was cut back by 5 bases and J by 9 bases. This CDR3 is 14 amino acids long. Partial CDR3 DNA: TGTGCCAGCAGCCCCCACGCGGGGGATGGTGAG. It is translated as CASSPHAGDGE. The whole CDR3 protein is CASSPHAGDGEQFF.

There are many counts of this clone. The CDR3 end falls 3 residues outside the read, so it is completed with the germline J gene. The J gene is TRBJ2-5, the V gene TRBV30; 10 bases line up with TRBD2. Germline lookup yields CDR1 GTSNPN and CDR2 SVGIG (reference sequence). Unmatched junction bases numbered 6, after V lost 3 bases and J lost 5 bases. The CDR3 loop spans 14 amino acids. The CDR3 protein is CAWSNGAGGETQYF. CDR3 DNA (partial): TGTGCCTGGAGCAACGGAGCGGGAGGGGAGACC.

This clone was observed at least ten times. The read ends 3 residues shy of where the CDR3 ends; the end is completed using the germline J gene. This chain joins TRBV15 and TRBJ2-7; 8 bases agree with TRBD1. Germline CDR1 is LNHNV and CDR2 is YYDKDF (reference sequence). This CDR3 has 15 amino acids. V shed 0 bases and J 3 bases; nucleotides not matched to a gene: 4. The CDR3 bases that were read are TGTGCCACCAGCAGAGATTGGGACAGGAACTACGAG. Residues: CATSRDWDRNYE. The CDR3 in its entirety is CATSRDWDRNYEQYF.

In its sample, this clone was seen many times. With the read ending 3 residues before the CDR3 end, the germline J gene is used to fill in that end. This rearrangement joins TRBV6-2 or TRBV6-3 to TRBJ2-7, with 9 bases identical to TRBD1. There are 12 residues in the CDR3. Germline V CDR1 and CDR2: MNHEY, SVGEGT. Trimming took 6 bases from V and 6 from J; bases not matched to a gene: 3. The DNA read from the CDR3 is TGTGCCAGCAGCCGGACAGGGGCCGAG. This encodes CASSRTGAE. The entire CDR3 is CASSRTGAEQYF.

This clone was detected many times. The CDR3 extends 3 residues past the end of the read, so its final part is completed from the germline J gene. The rearrangement links TRBV7-9 to TRBJ1-2, with D tentatively TRBD1 (6 bases). The CDR3 spans 15 residues. The V end was cut by 5 bases, the J end by 2 bases, with 15 bases between. Per germline, CDR1 SEHNR and CDR2 FQNEAQ (reference sequence). The CDR3 region is CASSAPGGWNYGYTF. The sequenced part of the CDR3 DNA is TGTGCCAGCAGCGCCCCGGGGGGCTGGAACTATGGC.

At least ten counts were recorded for this clone. The sequenced fragment ends 3 residues before the CDR3 boundary, so the rest is inferred from the germline J gene. The chain carries TRBV2 and TRBJ2-3, with D maybe TRBD2 (6 bases). CDR3 length equals 13 residues. V lost 7 bases, J lost 2 bases, and 10 bases lay in between. In germline, CDR1 is SNHLY, CDR2 FYNNEI. The CDR3 reads CASTRGNTDTQYF. The sequenced part of the CDR3 DNA is TGTGCCAGCACGCGCGGGAACACAGATACG.

The table lists this clone with many counts. Sequencing ends 3 residues short of the CDR3 end; the germline J gene provides the rest. This chain uses TRBV20-1 with TRBJ1-5, with D hard to call. The CDR3 runs 17 residues. Germline assignment: CDR1 DFQATT and CDR2 SNEGSKA (reference sequence). V lost 0 bases and J lost 0, with 15 bases in between. CDR3 sequence reads: CSARDASVVYSNQPQHF. The sequenced part of the CDR3 DNA is TGCAGTGCTAGAGATGCTAGTGTTGTTTATAGCAATCAGCCC.

This clone was seen ten or more times. From the germline J gene comes the end of the CDR3, since the read stops 3 residues before it. This rearrangement joins TRBV19 to TRBJ1-5, with a possible D match to TRBD1 (5 bases). From germline, CDR1 is LNHDA and CDR2 SQIVND (reference sequence). The germline V and J ends were trimmed by 7 bases and 7 bases, with 11 bases remaining between them. The CDR3 has 12 amino acids. The CDR3 DNA, read in part, is TGTGCCAGTAAGTTTCAGGGCCAGCCC. Amino acids: CASKFQGQP. The whole CDR3 is CASKFQGQPQHF.

As for this clone: One end of the junction does not line up with germline, which may come from a read error. The read halts 3 residues ahead of the CDR3 end, with the missing end drawn from the germline J gene. The rearrangement joins TRBV7-7 to TRBJ2-1; no firm D call. The length of the CDR3 is 14 residues. CDR1 is SSHAT and CDR2 is FNYEAQ in the germline V gene (reference sequence). The CDR3 sequence: CASSLGVAHNEQFF. The DNA read from the CDR3 is TGTGCTAGCAGCTTAGGCGTCGCTCACAATGAG. The full variable domain, with the rest looked up from reference TRBV7-7 and TRBJ2-1, is GAGVSQSPRYKVTKRGQDVTLRCDPISSHATLYWYQQALGQGPEFLTYFNYEAQPDKSGLPSDRFSAERPEGSISTLTIQRTEQRDSAMYRCASSLGVAHNEQFFGPGTRLTVL.

Worth noting for this clone: The read gets to within 3 residues of the CDR3 end, and the germline J gene fills in the rest. The gene calls are TRBV19 and TRBJ1-1, with D possibly being TRBD1 (6 bases). V was shortened by 7 bases and J by 3 bases, with 27 bases between the two germline ends. Germline V lookup: CDR1 LNHDA, CDR2 SQIVND (reference sequence). The CDR3 totals 18 residues. Partial CDR3 DNA: TGTGCCAGTACTCGGGGGTCGGGGGGCGCTTGGATTGACACTGAA. Its translation: CASTRGSGGAWIDTE. The full CDR3 sequence reads CASTRGSGGAWIDTEAFF. Looking up the rest from reference TRBV19 and TRBJ1-1 gives the full variable domain: DGGITQSPKYLFRKEGQNVTLSCEQNLNHDAMYWYRQDPGQGLRLIYYSQIVNDFQKGDIAEGYSVSREKKESFPLTVTSAQKNPTAFYLCASTRGSGGAWIDTEAFFGQGTRLTVV.

This clone was seen ten or more times. Sequencing ends 3 residues short of the CDR3 end; the germline J gene provides the rest. The rearrangement uses TRBV19 and TRBJ1-6; D gene uncertain. The CDR3 length is 13 residues. CDR1 LNHDA and CDR2 SQIVND come from the germline V gene (reference sequence). Trimming shortened V by 4 bases and J by 10 bases, and 11 bases separated the two germline ends. Incomplete CDR3 DNA: TGTGCCAGTAGTAACAGACGACGGTCACCC. Protein: CASSNRRRSP. The entire CDR3 is CASSNRRRSPLHF.

The table lists this clone with many counts. At one end, the junction sequence differs from germline, possibly due to a read error. Read data end 3 residues before the CDR3 end; the end is taken from the germline J gene. The chain carries TRBV19 and TRBJ1-5, with TRBD1 as a possible D gene (5 bases). CDR3 length: 15 amino acids. Germline lookup yields CDR1 LNHDA and CDR2 SQIVND (reference sequence). The CDR3 reads CASSIGGVSSQPQHF. The part of the CDR3 DNA that was read is TGTGCCAGTAGTATAGGGGGGGTGAGCAGTCAGCCC.

For this clone: A read error may account for a junction end that differs from germline. The CDR3 extends 3 residues past the end of the read, so its final part is completed from the germline J gene. At the DNA level, this CDR3 is encoded by other sequences in the same sample as well. V usage is TRBV7-9 and J usage is TRBJ1-4; maybe TRBD1 (6 bases). Germline V lookup: CDR1 SEHNR, CDR2 FQNEAQ (reference sequence). The CDR3 spans 15 residues. The CDR3 bases that were read are TGTGCCAGTAGCTTCCCCCGGGACAAGGGAGAAAAA. This translates into CASSFPRDKGEK. In full, the CDR3 is CASSFPRDKGEKLFF.

In this sample, this clone turned up many times. The missing CDR3 end, 3 residues past where the read stops, is filled in from the germline J gene. The chain uses TRBV20-1 and TRBJ2-2, with a tentative D call TRBD1 (6 bases). The V gene lost 6 bases and the J gene lost 3 bases, with 17 bases spanning the gap. CDR1 is DFQATT, CDR2 SNEGSKA, per germline (reference sequence). The CDR3 extends over 15 amino acids. CDR3 loop: CSAQRADRYTGELFF. CDR3 DNA (partial): TGCAGTGCGCAGAGAGCGGACAGATACACCGGGGAG.

This clone was seen repeatedly, ten times or more. Read coverage stops 3 residues before the CDR3 terminus; the germline J gene supplies the remainder. This chain connects TRBV11-3 to TRBJ2-5; 9 nucleotides line up with TRBD2. Germline-derived CDR1 and CDR2 are SGHNT and YENEEA. The length of the CDR3 is 15 residues. Trimming cost V 2 bases and J 6 bases; bases outside gene matches: 7. CDR3 amino acids: CASSLRASGKKTQYF. CDR3 bases read: TGTGCCAGCAGCTTAAGGGCTAGCGGGAAAAAGACC. The whole variable domain, remainder taken from reference TRBV11-3 and TRBJ2-5, is EAGVVQSPRYKIIEKKQPVAFWCNPISGHNTLYWYLQNLGQGPELLIRYENEEAVDDSQLPKDRFSAERLKGVDSTLKIQPAELGDSAVYLCASSLRASGKKTQYFGPGTRLLVL.

This clone was counted ten times or more. The missing CDR3 end, 3 residues past where the read stops, is filled in from the germline J gene. The chain employs TRBV20-1 and TRBJ2-2; tentatively, D is TRBD2 (6 bases). Between the trimmed V and J ends, which lost 6 bases and 9 bases, there was a span of 14 bases. CDR1 and CDR2 from the germline V gene are DFQATT and SNEGSKA (reference sequence). The CDR3 length is 12 residues. CDR3 in amino acids: CSATRGTRELFF. CDR3 bases read: TGCAGTGCGACCCGCGGGACTCGGGAG.

This clone was seen many times. The CDR3 end falls 3 residues outside the read, so it is completed with the germline J gene. The chain combines TRBV5-1 with TRBJ2-7, with D possibly TRBD2 on 6 matching bases. The CDR3 is made up of 14 amino acids. Germline CDR1 is SGHRS and CDR2 is YFSETQ. The ends were cut back, 0 bases at V and 6 bases at J, with 13 bases in the middle. The CDR3 bases that were read are TGCGCCAGCAGCTTGGTGTTCGGGGGTCCCGAG. Its translation: CASSLVFGGPE. The full CDR3 protein is CASSLVFGGPEQYF.

This clone was counted ten times or more. The read falls 3 residues short of the CDR3 end, and the missing part is taken from the germline J gene. V and J are TRBV7-9 and TRBJ2-1; weak D call: TRBD2 (5 bases). The length of the CDR3 is 14 residues. Trimming took off 5 bases at V and 6 bases at J, with 14 bases between the two ends. From germline, CDR1 is SEHNR and CDR2 FQNEAQ (reference sequence). Incomplete CDR3 DNA: TGTGCCAGCAGCCCCTCCGGGGAGATCAATGAG. It yields the protein CASSPSGEINE. The whole CDR3 sequence is CASSPSGEINEQFF.

This clone was detected ten times or more. The observed sequence ends 3 residues before the CDR3 terminus, with the missing tail filled in from the germline J gene. V usage is TRBV28 and J usage is TRBJ2-1; 8 nucleotides match TRBD2. CDR1 and CDR2 from the germline V gene are MDHEN and SYDVKM. This CDR3 spans 14 amino acids. V lost 6 bases and J lost 7; bases outside the gene matches: 8. Incomplete CDR3 DNA: TGTGCCAGCAGAGGGGGTAGCGGGAAGAATGAG. It translates to CASRGGSGKNE. In full, the CDR3 reads CASRGGSGKNEQFF.

A remark on this clone: The read terminates 3 residues ahead of where the CDR3 ends, so the germline J gene completes it. The rearrangement links TRBV25-1 to TRBJ2-1; TRBD2 matches 7 bases. CDR3 length equals 15 residues. Germline CDR1 reads MGHDK; CDR2 reads SYGVNS. V gave up 4 bases and J gave up 7 bases; unmatched junction bases: 10. This CDR3 is CASSASGRIINEQFF. Incomplete CDR3 DNA: TGTGCCAGCAGTGCTAGCGGAAGAATAATAAATGAG. Together with reference TRBV25-1 and TRBJ2-1, the CDR3 gives the full variable domain: EADIYQTPRYLVIGTGKKITLECSQTMGHDKMYWYQQDPGMELHLIHYSYGVNSTEKGDLSSESTVSRIRTEHFPLTLESARPSHTSQYLCASSASGRIINEQFFGPGTRLTVL.

Ten or more counts support this clone. Read coverage stops 3 residues before the CDR3 terminus; the germline J gene supplies the remainder. V and J are TRBV6-1 and TRBJ2-1, with 13 bases identical to TRBD2. V shed 4 bases, J shed 7 bases, and the junction held 4 bases outside the gene matches. CDR1 is MNHNS, CDR2 SASEGT, per germline. The CDR3 has 15 amino acids. Partial CDR3 DNA: TGTGCCAGCAGTGCCGGACTAGCGGGAGTGAATGAG. It encodes CASSAGLAGVNE. The CDR3 in full is CASSAGLAGVNEQFF.

This clone was found many times. The read gets to within 3 residues of the CDR3 end, and the germline J gene fills in the rest. The genes are TRBV19 and TRBJ1-1; unclear D gene. Trimming cost V 2 bases and J 1 base, with 11 bases left between them. The length of the CDR3 is 15 residues. The germline V gene has CDR1 LNHDA and CDR2 SQIVND (reference sequence). The CDR3 sequence is CASSIHGEPNTEAFF. The sequenced part of the CDR3 DNA is TGTGCCAGTAGTATACACGGGGAACCGAACACTGAA.

This clone was detected many times. The read halts 3 residues ahead of the CDR3 end, with the missing end drawn from the germline J gene. The chain couples TRBV6-1 to TRBJ2-3, with D perhaps matching TRBD2 (6 bases). The ends were cut back, 3 bases at V and 2 bases at J, with 9 bases in the middle. The CDR3 is made up of 14 amino acids. The V gene's germline CDR1 is MNHNS and CDR2 SASEGT. CDR3 region: CASSERGHTDTQYF. Incomplete CDR3 DNA: TGTGCCAGCAGTGAGCGGGGTCACACAGATACG.

This clone appeared many times. The CDR3 extends 3 residues past the end of the read, so its final part is completed from the germline J gene. The J gene is TRBJ2-1, the V gene TRBV5-4; 10 bases agree with TRBD2. Germline CDR1 SGHNT, CDR2 YYREEE (reference sequence). There are 15 residues in the CDR3. Trimming cost V 4 bases and J 6 bases; bases outside gene matches: 7. Incomplete CDR3 DNA: TGTGCCAGCAGCCCGGGACTAGCGAGTGGCAATGAG. Its protein is CASSPGLASGNE. The whole CDR3 region reads CASSPGLASGNEQFF.

This clone was counted at least ten times. The CDR3 end lies 3 residues beyond the end of the read and is filled in from the germline J gene. The chain carries TRBV7-2 and TRBJ2-3; perhaps TRBD1 as D (6 bases). The CDR3 length is 14 residues. Trimming left V 5 bases short and J 3 bases short, with 12 bases between. Germline CDR1 SGHTA, CDR2 FQGNSA. The sequenced part of the CDR3 DNA is TGTGCCAGCAGCGCGCGCAGGGGAACAGATACG. Amino acid sequence: CASSARRGTDT. The whole CDR3 sequence is CASSARRGTDTQYF.

This clone appeared many times. Sequencing ends 3 residues short of the CDR3 end; the germline J gene provides the rest. The chain links TRBV16 to TRBJ2-7, with TRBD2 identical over 7 bases. CDR3 length: 16 residues. Germline loops: CDR1 KGHSY, CDR2 FQNENV. After removal of 4 bases from V and 0 bases from J, the junction contained 9 bases not matched to a gene. The CDR3 sequence: CASSLSQSSGSYEQYF. The DNA read from the CDR3 is TGTGCCAGCAGCCTCTCCCAGTCTAGCGGCTCCTACGAG.

This clone has ten or more counts. The CDR3 is cut off 3 residues early in the read; its end comes from the germline J gene. The V call is TRBV6-2 or TRBV6-3, the J call TRBJ2-2; TRBD1 might be the D (5 bases). Trimming pared 6 bases from V and 0 bases from J, leaving 14 bases between. This CDR3 is 16 amino acids long. Germline lookup yields CDR1 MNHEY and CDR2 SVGEGT. The covered CDR3 bases are TGTGCCAGCAGGCCATACAGGAGCGCGAACACCGGGGAG. It translates to CASRPYRSANTGE. The entire CDR3 protein is CASRPYRSANTGELFF.

The table lists this clone with many counts. The sequence runs out 3 residues before the end of the CDR3; the remainder is reconstructed from the germline J gene. This chain links TRBV5-1 with TRBJ2-6, with 14 nucleotides matching TRBD2. The length of the CDR3 is 20 residues. Germline trimming cut 0 bases from V and 3 bases from J; bases unmatched to any gene: 8. Per germline, CDR1 SGHRS and CDR2 YFSETQ. The CDR3 loop reads CASSLAYQGLAGVGANVLTF. The DNA read from the CDR3 is TGCGCCAGCAGCTTGGCCTATCAGGGACTAGCGGGAGTTGGGGCCAACGTC.

The table lists this clone with many counts. The read ends 3 residues shy of where the CDR3 ends; the end is completed using the germline J gene. The rearrangement uses TRBV19 and TRBJ1-2; 7 bases match TRBD1. This CDR3 contains 12 residues. The V and J ends lost 6 bases and 6 bases, in that order; junction bases with no gene match: 4. The germline V gene has CDR1 LNHDA and CDR2 SQIVND (reference sequence). The part of the CDR3 DNA that was read is TGTGCCAGTAGCCGACAGGGCGATGGC. Protein product: CASSRQGDG. The whole CDR3 region reads CASSRQGDGYTF. Using reference TRBV19 and TRBJ1-2 for the parts outside the CDR3, the full variable domain is DGGITQSPKYLFRKEGQNVTLSCEQNLNHDAMYWYRQDPGQGLRLIYYSQIVNDFQKGDIAEGYSVSREKKESFPLTVTSAQKNPTAFYLCASSRQGDGYTFGSGTRLTVV.

This clone was found many times. The CDR3 DNA, read in part, is TGTGCCAGCAGCTTACTTCACAATGAG. Translation gives CASSLLHNE. In full, the CDR3 reads CASSLLHNEQFF. The chain is built from TRBV7-9 and TRBJ2-1; D not certain. The missing CDR3 end, 3 residues past where the read stops, is filled in from the germline J gene. There are 12 residues in the CDR3. The V and J ends lost 2 bases and 5 bases respectively, with 4 bases between them. Germline lookup yields CDR1 SEHNR and CDR2 FQNEAQ (reference sequence).